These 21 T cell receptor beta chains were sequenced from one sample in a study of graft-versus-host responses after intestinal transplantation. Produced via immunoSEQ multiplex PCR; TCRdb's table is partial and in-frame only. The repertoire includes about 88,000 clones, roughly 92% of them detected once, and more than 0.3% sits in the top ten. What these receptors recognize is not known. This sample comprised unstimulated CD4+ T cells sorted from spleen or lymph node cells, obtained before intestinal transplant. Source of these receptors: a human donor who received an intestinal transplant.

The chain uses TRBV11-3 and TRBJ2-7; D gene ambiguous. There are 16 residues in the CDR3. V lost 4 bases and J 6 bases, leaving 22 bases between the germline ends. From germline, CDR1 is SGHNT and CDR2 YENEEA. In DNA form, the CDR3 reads TGTGCCAGCAGCTGGCCTCATAGGACCAACTTGGTCGAGCAGTACTTC. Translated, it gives CASSWPHRTNLVEQYF.

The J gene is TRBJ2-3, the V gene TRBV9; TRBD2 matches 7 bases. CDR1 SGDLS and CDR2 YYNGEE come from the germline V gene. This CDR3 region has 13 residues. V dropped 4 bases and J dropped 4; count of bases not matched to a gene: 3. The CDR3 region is CASSLGLADTQYF. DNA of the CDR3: TGTGCCAGCAGCCTCGGACTAGCAGATACGCAGTATTTT.

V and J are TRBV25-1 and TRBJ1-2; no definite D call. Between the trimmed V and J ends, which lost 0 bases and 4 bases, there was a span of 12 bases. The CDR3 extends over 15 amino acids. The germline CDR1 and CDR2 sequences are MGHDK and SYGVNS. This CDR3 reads CASSEYVGGFYGYTF. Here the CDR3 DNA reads TGTGCCAGCAGTGAATACGTCGGCGGATTCTATGGCTACACCTTC.

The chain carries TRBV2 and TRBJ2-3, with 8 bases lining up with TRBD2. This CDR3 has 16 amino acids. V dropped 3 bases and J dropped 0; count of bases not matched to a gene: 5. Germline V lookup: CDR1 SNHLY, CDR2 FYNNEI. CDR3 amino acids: CASSEFAGGSTDTQYF. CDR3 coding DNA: TGTGCCAGCAGTGAGTTTGCGGGAGGTAGCACAGATACGCAGTATTTT.

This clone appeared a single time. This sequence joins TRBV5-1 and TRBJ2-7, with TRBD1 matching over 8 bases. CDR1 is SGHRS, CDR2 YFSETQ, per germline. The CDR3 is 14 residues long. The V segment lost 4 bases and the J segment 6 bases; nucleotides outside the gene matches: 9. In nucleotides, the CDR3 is TGCGCCAGCAGCCGCGCCAGGGGGCTCTCCGAGCAGTACTTC. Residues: CASSRARGLSEQYF.

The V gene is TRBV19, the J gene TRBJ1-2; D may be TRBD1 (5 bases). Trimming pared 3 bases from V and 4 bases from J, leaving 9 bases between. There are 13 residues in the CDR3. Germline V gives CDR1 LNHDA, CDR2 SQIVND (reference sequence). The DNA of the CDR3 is TGTGCCAGTAGTATTAACAGGCTCTATGGCTACACCTTC. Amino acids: CASSINRLYGYTF.

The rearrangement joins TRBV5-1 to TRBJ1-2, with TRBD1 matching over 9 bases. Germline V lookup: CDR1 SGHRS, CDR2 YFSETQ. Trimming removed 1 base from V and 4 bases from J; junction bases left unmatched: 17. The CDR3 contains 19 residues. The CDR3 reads CASSLMGGTGISSSYGYTF. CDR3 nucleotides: TGCGCCAGCAGCTTGATGGGCGGGACAGGGATCTCGTCGAGCTATGGCTACACCTTC.

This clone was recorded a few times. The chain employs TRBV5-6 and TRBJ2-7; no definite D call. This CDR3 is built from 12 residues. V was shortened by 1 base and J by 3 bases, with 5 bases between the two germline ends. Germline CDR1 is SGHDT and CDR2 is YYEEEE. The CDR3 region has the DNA TGTGCCAGCAGCTTGATTGGCTACGAGCAGTACTTC. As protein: CASSLIGYEQYF.

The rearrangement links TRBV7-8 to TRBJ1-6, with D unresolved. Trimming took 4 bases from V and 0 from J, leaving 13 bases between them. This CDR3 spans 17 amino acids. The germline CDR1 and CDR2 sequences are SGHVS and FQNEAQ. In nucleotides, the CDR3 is TGTGCCAGCAGCTCACGGGAGGTTAGCTCCTATAATTCACCCCTCCACTTT. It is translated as CASSSREVSSYNSPLHF.

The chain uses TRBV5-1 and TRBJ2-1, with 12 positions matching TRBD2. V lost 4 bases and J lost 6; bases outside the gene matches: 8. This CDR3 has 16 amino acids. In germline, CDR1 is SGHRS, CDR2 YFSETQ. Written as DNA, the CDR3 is TGCGCCAGCAGCCCCGGGACTAGCGGGCTCGGCAATGAGCAGTTCTTC. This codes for CASSPGTSGLGNEQFF.

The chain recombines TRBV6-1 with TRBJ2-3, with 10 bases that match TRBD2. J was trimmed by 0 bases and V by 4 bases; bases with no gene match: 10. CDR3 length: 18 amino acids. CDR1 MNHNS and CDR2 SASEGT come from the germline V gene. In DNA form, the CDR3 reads TGTGCCAGCAGTGCCCGACGACTAGCGGGTTCTAGCACAGATACGCAGTATTTT. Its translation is CASSARRLAGSSTDTQYF.

CDR3 residues: CASSLRTGRATNEKLFF. As DNA, the CDR3 is TGTGCCAGCAGTCTTCGGACAGGGCGTGCAACTAATGAAAAACTGTTTTTT. The V gene is TRBV2, the J gene TRBJ1-4, with 8 bases matching TRBD1. The CDR3 length is 17 residues. Germline CDR1 is SNHLY and CDR2 is FYNNEI. After removal of 5 bases from V and 0 bases from J, the junction contained 8 bases not matched to a gene.

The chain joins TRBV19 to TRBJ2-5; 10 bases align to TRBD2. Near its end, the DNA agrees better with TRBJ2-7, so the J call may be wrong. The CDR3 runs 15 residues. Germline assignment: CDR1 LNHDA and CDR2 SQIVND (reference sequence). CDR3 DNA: TGTGCCAGTAGTGTCGCCACTAGCGGGAAGTACGAGCAGTACTTC. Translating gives CASSVATSGKYEQYF.

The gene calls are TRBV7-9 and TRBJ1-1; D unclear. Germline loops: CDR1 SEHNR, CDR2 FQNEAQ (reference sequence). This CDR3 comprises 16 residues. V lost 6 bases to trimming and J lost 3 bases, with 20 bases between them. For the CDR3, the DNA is TGTGCCAGCAGGCCGTGGAGGTGGGATGCCGACACTGAAGCTTTCTTT. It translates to CASRPWRWDADTEAFF. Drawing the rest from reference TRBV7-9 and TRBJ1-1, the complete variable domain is DTGVSQNPRHKITKRGQNVTFRCDPISEHNRLYWYRQTLGQGPEFLTYFQNEAQLEKSRLLSDRFSAERPKGSFSTLEIQRTEQGDSAMYLCASRPWRWDADTEAFFGQGTRLTVV.

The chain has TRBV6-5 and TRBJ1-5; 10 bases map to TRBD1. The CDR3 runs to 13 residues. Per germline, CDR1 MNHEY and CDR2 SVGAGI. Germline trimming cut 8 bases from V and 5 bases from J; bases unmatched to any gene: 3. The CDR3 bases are TGTGCCAGCGGAGACAGGGGGCATCAGCCCCAGCATTTT. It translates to CASGDRGHQPQHF.

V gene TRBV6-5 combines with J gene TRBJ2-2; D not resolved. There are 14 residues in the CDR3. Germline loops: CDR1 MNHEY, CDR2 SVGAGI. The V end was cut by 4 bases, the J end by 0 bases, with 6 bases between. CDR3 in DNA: TGTGCCAGCAGTTGGGTCTCGAACACCGGGGAGCTGTTTTTT. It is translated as CASSWVSNTGELFF.

CDR3 DNA sequence: TGTGCCAGCAGCAAAGAGGTCGACGAGCAGTACTTC. This codes for CASSKEVDEQYF. The chain joins TRBV21-1 to TRBJ2-7. TRBV21-1 is classified as a pseudogene. The CDR3 sequence is 12 residues long.

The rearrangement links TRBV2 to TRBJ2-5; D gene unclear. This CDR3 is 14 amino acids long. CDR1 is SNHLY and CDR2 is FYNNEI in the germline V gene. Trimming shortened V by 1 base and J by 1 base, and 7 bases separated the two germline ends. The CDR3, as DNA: TGTGCCAGCAGTGAAGAGTCCCTCCAAGAGACCCAGTACTTC. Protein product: CASSEESLQETQYF.

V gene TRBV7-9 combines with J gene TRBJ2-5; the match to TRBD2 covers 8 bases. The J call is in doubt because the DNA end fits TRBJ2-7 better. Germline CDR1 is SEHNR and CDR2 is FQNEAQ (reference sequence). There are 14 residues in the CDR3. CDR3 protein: CASSFGTSSYEQYF. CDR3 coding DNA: TGTGCCAGCAGCTTCGGGACTAGCTCCTACGAGCAGTACTTC.

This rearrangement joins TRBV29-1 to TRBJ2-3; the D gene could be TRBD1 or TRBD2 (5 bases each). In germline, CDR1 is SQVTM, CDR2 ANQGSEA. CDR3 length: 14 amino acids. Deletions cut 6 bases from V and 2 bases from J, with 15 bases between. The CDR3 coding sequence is TGCAGCGTCGGACCCCCGGGGCTCACAGATACGCAGTATTTT. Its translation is CSVGPPGLTDTQYF.

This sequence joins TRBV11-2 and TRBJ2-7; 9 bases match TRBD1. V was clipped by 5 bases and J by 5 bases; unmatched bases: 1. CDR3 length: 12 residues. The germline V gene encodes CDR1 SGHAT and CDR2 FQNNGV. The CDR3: CASSRDRDEQYF. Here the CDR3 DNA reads TGTGCCAGCAGCCGGGACAGGGACGAGCAGTACTTC.